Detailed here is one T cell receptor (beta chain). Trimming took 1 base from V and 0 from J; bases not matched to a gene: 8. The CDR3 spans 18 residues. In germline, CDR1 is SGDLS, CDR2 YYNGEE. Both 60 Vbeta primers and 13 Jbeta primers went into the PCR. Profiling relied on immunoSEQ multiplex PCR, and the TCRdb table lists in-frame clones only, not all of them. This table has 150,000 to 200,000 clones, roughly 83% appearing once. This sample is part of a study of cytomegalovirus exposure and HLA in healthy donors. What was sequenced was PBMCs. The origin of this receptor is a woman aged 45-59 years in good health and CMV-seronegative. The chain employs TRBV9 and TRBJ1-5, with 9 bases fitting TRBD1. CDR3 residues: CASSVRDRAFHSNQPQHF. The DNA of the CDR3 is TGTGCCAGCAGCGTAAGGGACAGGGCGTTTCATAGCAATCAGCCCCAGCATTTT. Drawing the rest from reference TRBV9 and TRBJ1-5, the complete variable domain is DSGVTQTPKHLITATGQRVTLRCSPRSGDLSVYWYQQSLDQGLQFLIQYYNGEERAKGNILERFSAQQFPDLHSELNLSSLELGDSALYFCASSVRDRAFHSNQPQHFGDGTRLSIL.